The 26 T cell receptor beta chains below all came from one sample that was sequenced in a study of T cell responses to AZD1222 COVID-19 vaccine. Assay: immunoSEQ multiplex PCR; the TCRdb copy retains only in-frame clones and omits some. Among roughly 150,000 clones listed, over 80% were seen once. The source was peripheral blood, collected on day 0 of AZD1222 vaccination. These receptors originate from an adult in good health.

This clone is a singleton in its sample. The rearrangement uses TRBV19 and TRBJ1-1; 9 bases line up with TRBD1. The CDR3 is 15 residues long. Germline CDR1 LNHDA, CDR2 SQIVND (reference sequence). Trimming at V came to 7 bases and at J to 10 bases, leaving 16 bases not matched to a gene. The CDR3 protein is CASMEGGQGSMAAFF. As DNA, the CDR3 is TGTGCCAGTATGGAGGGGGGACAGGGTTCGATGGCAGCTTTCTTT.

This chain links TRBV2 with TRBJ2-7; either TRBD1 or TRBD2 may supply D (7 bases each). Germline lookup yields CDR1 SNHLY and CDR2 FYNNEI. The V end was cut by 8 bases, the J end by 4 bases, with 18 bases between. The CDR3 consists of 14 residues. The DNA of the CDR3 is TGTGCCAGCTGCCCAGGGGGGGCGAGATACGAGCAGTACTTC. The encoded protein is CASCPGGARYEQYF. Supplemented by reference TRBV2 and TRBJ2-7, the full variable domain reads EPEVTQTPSHQVTQMGQEVILRCVPISNHLYFYWYRQILGQKVEFLVSFYNNEISEKSEIFDDQFSVERPDGSNFTLKIRSTKLEDSAMYFCASCPGGARYEQYFGPGTRLTVT.

The rearrangement joins TRBV7-9 to TRBJ2-7; TRBD2 might be the D (6 bases). The germline CDR1 and CDR2 sequences are SEHNR and FQNEAQ (reference sequence). The CDR3 runs 17 residues. Trimming shortened V by 2 bases and J by 3 bases, and 20 bases separated the two germline ends. The CDR3 loop is CASSLPSSGTPIYEQYF. CDR3 nucleotide sequence: TGTGCCAGCAGCTTACCCTCCTCCGGGACTCCTATCTACGAGCAGTACTTC.

The chain has TRBV28 and TRBJ1-2, with 11 nucleotides matching TRBD1. The V segment lost 3 bases and the J segment 8 bases; nucleotides outside the gene matches: 2. The CDR3 is made up of 13 amino acids. Germline V gene sequence: CDR1 MDHEN, CDR2 SYDVKM. CDR3: CASSFRDRGGYTF. The CDR3 region has the DNA TGTGCCAGCAGTTTCAGGGACAGGGGGGGCTACACCTTC.

This chain uses TRBV7-6 with TRBJ2-5; D perhaps matches TRBD2 (6 bases). This CDR3 has 18 residues. V lost 2 bases and J 0 bases, leaving 19 bases between the germline ends. CDR1 is SGHVS, CDR2 FNYEAQ, per germline. As DNA, the CDR3 is TGTGCCAGCAGCTTATTTAAGTGGGCGGGGCGGTACCAAGAGACCCAGTACTTC. Its protein product is CASSLFKWAGRYQETQYF.

The chain is built from TRBV3-1 (or the pseudogene TRBV3-2) and TRBJ1-1; D might be TRBD1 (6 bases). This CDR3 is 17 amino acids long. Germline CDR1 LGHDT, CDR2 YNNKEL (reference sequence). Trimming shortened V by 2 bases and J by 5 bases, and 21 bases separated the two germline ends. CDR3 residues: CASSQSMVGAGGTEAFF. CDR3 nucleotides: TGTGCCAGCAGCCAATCAATGGTGGGGGCGGGAGGGACTGAAGCTTTCTTT.

The chain employs TRBV18 and TRBJ1-2; 7 nucleotides line up with TRBD1. The CDR3 extends over 14 amino acids. V shed 3 bases, J shed 0 bases, and the junction held 1 base outside the gene matches. Germline CDR1 reads KGHSH; CDR2 reads LQKENI. For the CDR3, the DNA is TGTGCCAGCTCACCCGGGACAGCTAACTATGGCTACACCTTC. Translating gives CASSPGTANYGYTF.

This chain joins TRBV19 and TRBJ1-5; D perhaps matches TRBD1 (5 bases). The germline CDR1 and CDR2 sequences are LNHDA and SQIVND (reference sequence). The CDR3 runs 17 residues. V was cut by 5 bases and J by 0 bases, with 17 bases left in between. The CDR3 sequence: CASSLGSGPYSNQPQHF. In nucleotides, the CDR3 is TGTGCCAGTAGTTTAGGGTCGGGGCCTTATAGCAATCAGCCCCAGCATTTT.

The J gene is TRBJ2-5, the V gene TRBV2; a possible D gene is TRBD2 (5 bases). The germline V and J ends were trimmed by 6 bases and 4 bases, with 9 bases remaining between them. The CDR3 runs 12 residues. Germline V lookup: CDR1 SNHLY, CDR2 FYNNEI. CDR3 sequence: CASSASPETQYF. The CDR3 region has the DNA TGTGCCAGCAGCGCTAGCCCAGAGACCCAGTACTTC.

V usage is TRBV27 and J usage is TRBJ2-3, with TRBD1 as a possible D gene (5 bases). The CDR3 spans 13 residues. The ends were cut back, 6 bases at V and 6 bases at J, with 13 bases in the middle. Germline-derived CDR1 and CDR2 are MNHEY and SMNVEV (reference sequence). The CDR3 region is CASRIDSRDTQYF. In DNA, the CDR3 is TGTGCCAGCAGGATTGACAGCAGGGATACGCAGTATTTT.

The chain recombines TRBV7-2 with TRBJ2-7; 12 nucleotides align to TRBD2. V shed 2 bases, J shed 7 bases, and the junction held 9 bases outside the gene matches. CDR3 length: 16 amino acids. CDR1 and CDR2 (germline): SGHTA, FQGNSA. Written as DNA, the CDR3 is TGTGCCAGCAGCTTACGGGGCCTAGCGGGGGGGCTGGAGCAGTACTTC. It specifies CASSLRGLAGGLEQYF.

This clone has just one count. This chain connects TRBV28 to TRBJ1-4, with D perhaps TRBD1 (5 bases). CDR3 length: 18 residues. Trimming removed 4 bases from V and 5 bases from J, with 23 bases in between. The germline V gene has CDR1 MDHEN and CDR2 SYDVKM. The CDR3 sequence is CASSSLLDSLLLNEKLFF. The DNA of the CDR3 is TGTGCCAGCAGTTCCCTCCTCGACAGCCTTCTATTGAATGAAAAACTGTTTTTT.

The V gene is TRBV15, the J gene TRBJ2-7; 7 bases are a match to TRBD1. The CDR3 covers 17 residues. Trimming took 4 bases from V and 0 from J; bases not matched to a gene: 12. Germline CDR1 reads LNHNV; CDR2 reads YYDKDF (reference sequence). Here the CDR3 DNA reads TGTGCCACCAGCAAGGCAGATGGGGACAGCCTCTCCTACGAGCAGTACTTC. Translating it yields CATSKADGDSLSYEQYF.

V and J are TRBV4-3 and TRBJ2-7; possibly TRBD2 for D (6 bases). CDR1 LGHNA and CDR2 YSLEER come from the germline V gene. This CDR3 has 14 amino acids. Between the trimmed V and J ends, which lost 3 bases and 3 bases, there was a span of 12 bases. CDR3 loop: CASSHSGGVYEQYF. CDR3 nucleotides: TGCGCCAGCAGCCACTCCGGGGGAGTCTACGAGCAGTACTTC.

The J gene is TRBJ2-1, the V gene TRBV7-2, with 14 bases fitting TRBD2. The CDR3 spans 15 residues. CDR1 SGHTA and CDR2 FQGNSA come from the germline V gene. V shed 6 bases, J shed 8 bases, and the junction held 6 bases outside the gene matches. The CDR3 nucleotides are TGTGCCAGCAGGCAGGGACTAGCGGGAGTATATGAGCAGTTCTTC. This codes for CASRQGLAGVYEQFF.

This chain links TRBV27 with TRBJ1-1, with TRBD1 as a possible D gene (5 bases). Trimming cost V 8 bases and J 1 base, with 17 bases left between them. CDR1 MNHEY and CDR2 SMNVEV come from the germline V gene (reference sequence). The CDR3 extends over 15 amino acids. The CDR3 DNA sequence: TGTGCCAGCGCCCCGTGGCGAGGGACGAACACTGAAGCTTTCTTT. It encodes CASAPWRGTNTEAFF.

The V and J genes are TRBV7-9 and TRBJ2-1; 9 bases map to TRBD1. Germline-derived CDR1 and CDR2 are SEHNR and FQNEAQ (reference sequence). The CDR3 covers 15 residues. The V segment lost 4 bases and the J segment 8 bases; nucleotides outside the gene matches: 9. For the CDR3, the DNA is TGTGCCAGCAGCTCTTACCGGGACAGGGTCGATGAGCAGTTCTTC. Residues: CASSSYRDRVDEQFF.

The V gene is TRBV2, the J gene TRBJ1-5; no reliable D call. Looked up from germline, CDR1 is SNHLY and CDR2 is FYNNEI. The CDR3 consists of 13 residues. Trimming took off 9 bases at V and 4 bases at J, with 13 bases between the two ends. This chain's CDR3 is CASALRGNQPQHF. CDR3 sequence (DNA): TGTGCCAGTGCCCTGCGGGGTAATCAGCCCCAGCATTTT.

The chain couples TRBV20-1 to TRBJ2-7, with D unclear. The ends were cut back, 6 bases at V and 1 base at J, with 4 bases in the middle. CDR1 DFQATT and CDR2 SNEGSKA come from the germline V gene (reference sequence). This CDR3 is built from 10 residues. The CDR3 DNA reads as TGCAGTGCCACGTCCTACGAGCAGTACTTC. This gives the protein CSATSYEQYF.

This clone showed up just once. CDR3 sequence reads: CASSPSGARSYEQYF. The CDR3 DNA reads TGTGCCAGTAGCCCTTCCGGGGCCCGCTCCTACGAGCAGTACTTC. The chain links TRBV7-9 to TRBJ2-7; D could derive from TRBD1 or TRBD2 (5 bases each). CDR1 SEHNR and CDR2 FQNEAQ come from the germline V gene (reference sequence). The length of the CDR3 is 15 residues. Trimming took off 9 bases at V and 0 bases at J, with 18 bases between the two ends.

The gene calls are TRBV28 and TRBJ1-2, with TRBD1 matching over 8 bases. Germline-derived CDR1 and CDR2 are MDHEN and SYDVKM. The CDR3 is made up of 13 amino acids. The J segment lost 4 bases and the V segment lost 6 bases, leaving 4 bases of the junction unmatched. The CDR3 region is CASRTGVSYGYTF. The CDR3 nucleotides are TGTGCCAGCAGGACAGGGGTATCCTATGGCTACACCTTC.

The V gene is TRBV7-6, the J gene TRBJ2-1; TRBD1 agrees at 10 bases. This CDR3 is 17 amino acids long. CDR1 and CDR2 from the germline V gene are SGHVS and FNYEAQ. The junction had 10 bases not matched to a gene; V was cut back by 1 base and J by 7 bases. Here the CDR3 DNA reads TGTGCCAGCAGCTTAGTGTTACGGGACAGGGGCGGGAATGAGCAGTTCTTC. Encoded protein: CASSLVLRDRGGNEQFF.

This clone was seen a handful of times. The chain links TRBV4-3 to TRBJ1-4; D might be TRBD1 (5 bases). The CDR3 extends over 14 amino acids. Trimming pared 3 bases from V and 4 bases from J, leaving 9 bases between. Germline loops: CDR1 LGHNA, CDR2 YSLEER. The chain's CDR3 is CASSQGRGNEKLFF. The CDR3 DNA follows: TGCGCCAGCAGCCAGGGACGGGGTAATGAAAAACTGTTTTTT.

The V gene is TRBV5-6, the J gene TRBJ2-1; D is perhaps TRBD1 (6 bases). In germline, CDR1 is SGHDT, CDR2 YYEEEE. The CDR3 contains 16 residues. Between the trimmed V and J ends, which lost 4 bases and 7 bases, there was a span of 21 bases. CDR3 residues: CASSMGAGASGNEQFF. The DNA for the CDR3 is TGTGCCAGCAGCATGGGGGCAGGAGCCTCCGGGAATGAGCAGTTCTTC.

This rearrangement joins TRBV4-3 to TRBJ2-1, with D perhaps given as TRBD1 or TRBD2 (5 bases each). V lost 4 bases, J lost 0 bases, and 10 bases lay in between. Germline V lookup: CDR1 LGHNA, CDR2 YSLEER. CDR3 length equals 15 residues. The CDR3 DNA is TGCGCCAGCAGCCTGGGACCCGGCTCCTACAATGAGCAGTTCTTC. This encodes CASSLGPGSYNEQFF.

V gene TRBV5-5 combines with J gene TRBJ2-2, with a possible D match to TRBD1 (6 bases). V lost 4 bases and J lost 4, with 26 bases in between. The CDR3 runs to 19 residues. Germline V gene lookup returns CDR1 SGHKS and CDR2 YYEKEE (reference sequence). CDR3 residues: CASSPTGTSLDRGTGELFF. CDR3 nucleotide sequence: TGTGCCAGCAGCCCGACGGGGACAAGCCTAGATAGGGGCACCGGGGAGCTGTTTTTT.